The 5 T cell receptor beta chains below come from one sample, sequenced in a study of OX40 agonist ivuxolimab in advanced cancers. Here immunoSEQ multiplex PCR was the method, and the copy in TCRdb shows in-frame clones only, minus some. The sample lists 15,000 to 20,000 clones, 85% to 90% occurring once. The specimen was CD4+ or CD8+ T cells sorted from blood, collected in a trial of the OX40 agonist ivuxolimab. All receptors come from an adult with an advanced solid tumor such as melanoma, head and neck, liver or kidney cancer.

The gene calls are TRBV6-5 and TRBJ2-7; 7 bases line up with TRBD2. Germline-derived CDR1 and CDR2 are MNHEY and SVGAGI. The CDR3 totals 11 residues. V gave up 6 bases and J gave up 7 bases; unmatched junction bases: 3. CDR3 DNA: TGTGCCAGCAGACAAGCGGGGGAGCAGTACTTC. Amino acid sequence: CASRQAGEQYF.

The chain uses TRBV9 and TRBJ2-7; TRBD1 agrees at 8 bases. J lost 5 bases, V lost 4 bases, and 11 bases had no gene match. Germline loops: CDR1 SGDLS, CDR2 YYNGEE. This CDR3 spans 15 amino acids. Written as DNA, the CDR3 is TGTGCCAGCAGCCCGTGGACAGGGCTCTCGGACGAGCAGTACTTC. Amino acids: CASSPWTGLSDEQYF.

This chain links TRBV9 with TRBJ2-7; 8 bases match TRBD2. The ends lost 0 bases at V and 4 bases at J; junction bases unmatched: 6. This CDR3 spans 15 amino acids. Germline loops: CDR1 SGDLS, CDR2 YYNGEE. CDR3 residues: CASSVGLTSGYEQYF. The DNA for the CDR3 is TGTGCCAGCAGCGTAGGGTTAACTAGCGGATACGAGCAGTACTTC.

This chain connects TRBV5-1 to TRBJ2-2; no reliable D call. The CDR3 totals 15 residues. The V and J ends lost 2 bases and 0 bases respectively, with 8 bases between them. From germline, CDR1 is SGHRS and CDR2 YFSETQ. CDR3 in DNA: TGCGCCAGCAGCTTTTTACAGTCGAACACCGGGGAGCTGTTTTTT. This encodes CASSFLQSNTGELFF.

The chain couples TRBV5-1 to TRBJ2-7, with D possibly TRBD2 on 6 matching bases. Trimming took off 0 bases at V and 6 bases at J, with 10 bases between the two ends. CDR1 is SGHRS and CDR2 is YFSETQ in the germline V gene. The CDR3 loop spans 13 amino acids. The CDR3 DNA follows: TGCGCCAGCAGCTTGGGAGGACTACGCGAGCAGTACTTC. Amino acids: CASSLGGLREQYF.